These 21 T cell receptor beta chains came from one sample sequenced in a study of blood T cell repertoires in COVID-19. Here immunoSEQ multiplex PCR was the method, and the copy in TCRdb shows in-frame clones only, minus some. The sample has approximately 400,000 clones; approximately 89% are singletons. Sequencing input: PBMCs or T cells enriched from blood (not recorded which). The receptor source for this set is a man aged 25 to 45 who had recovered from COVID-19.

The rearrangement links TRBV6-2 or TRBV6-3 to TRBJ1-1; 11 bases map to TRBD1. V shed 2 bases and J 8 bases; nucleotides not matched to a gene: 7. Germline V gene data show CDR1 as MNHEY and CDR2 as SVGEGT. CDR3 length: 15 residues. Written as DNA, the CDR3 is TGTGCCAGCAGTTACCCCGGACAGGGGGCCTTGGAAGCTTTCTTT. Translated, it gives CASSYPGQGALEAFF.

V usage is TRBV3-1 (or the pseudogene TRBV3-2) and J usage is TRBJ2-7, with TRBD1 identical over 7 bases. V dropped 2 bases and J dropped 3; count of bases not matched to a gene: 7. CDR3 length: 15 residues. Germline V gives CDR1 LGHDT, CDR2 YNNKEL (reference sequence). CDR3 region: CASSQNPGGIYEQYF. CDR3 coding DNA: TGTGCCAGCAGCCAAAACCCAGGGGGAATCTACGAGCAGTACTTC.

The V and J genes are TRBV18 and TRBJ2-7; the match to TRBD1 covers 12 bases. The CDR3 totals 15 residues. CDR1 and CDR2 from the germline V gene are KGHSH and LQKENI. J was trimmed by 6 bases and V by 6 bases; bases with no gene match: 9. Here the CDR3 DNA reads TGTGCCAGCTCTCGCGGGGGACAGGGGGCCGGCGAGCAGTACTTC. Its protein is CASSRGGQGAGEQYF.

Comment on this clone: Additional DNA sequences in this sample encode the identical CDR3. This chain links TRBV7-9 with TRBJ1-2; D might be TRBD1 (6 bases). The CDR3 is 13 residues long. V was shortened by 5 bases and J by 1 base, with 8 bases between the two germline ends. Germline V gene data show CDR1 as SEHNR and CDR2 as FQNEAQ (reference sequence). The CDR3 is CASSPDSNYGYTF. The CDR3 bases are TGTGCCAGCAGCCCGGACAGTAACTATGGCTACACCTTC.

A word on this clone: This CDR3 is also generated by other DNA sequences in the sample. The chain joins TRBV12-3 or TRBV12-4 to TRBJ1-2; possibly TRBD1 for D (5 bases). V dropped 3 bases and J dropped 7 bases, with 6 bases sitting between them. This CDR3 region has 11 residues. DNA of the CDR3: TGTGCCAGCAGTTTGGGGGGTGGCTACACCTTC. As protein: CASSLGGGYTF.

A note on this clone: This CDR3 is also generated by other DNA sequences in the sample. This sequence joins TRBV2 and TRBJ1-2, with D perhaps TRBD1 (6 bases). Germline lookup yields CDR1 SNHLY and CDR2 FYNNEI. V lost 5 bases and J 3 bases, leaving 7 bases between the germline ends. The length of the CDR3 is 12 residues. This CDR3 reads CASSPGDYGYTF. The CDR3 DNA reads as TGTGCCAGCAGTCCAGGGGACTATGGCTACACCTTC.

This clone was detected a few times. The genes are TRBV6-1 and TRBJ2-6; a weak D match, TRBD1 (5 bases). The CDR3 consists of 17 residues. The germline CDR1 and CDR2 sequences are MNHNS and SASEGT. V lost 0 bases, J lost 1 base, and 10 bases lay in between. CDR3 sequence reads: CASSEAWAGSGANVLTF. Here the CDR3 DNA reads TGTGCCAGCAGTGAAGCATGGGCAGGGTCTGGGGCCAACGTCCTGACTTTC.

V gene TRBV12-3 or TRBV12-4 combines with J gene TRBJ1-2, with D maybe TRBD1 (5 bases). The CDR3 is 13 residues long. Trimming removed 5 bases from V and 7 bases from J, with 14 bases in between. DNA for the CDR3: TGTGCCAGCAGTCCTGGACAAAAGGTTGGCTACACCTTC. Translated, it gives CASSPGQKVGYTF.

Regarding this clone: The same CDR3 can be traced to other DNA sequences in this sample. The CDR3 spells CAWTGSYNSPLHF. CDR3 sequence (DNA): TGTGCCTGGACCGGCTCCTATAATTCACCCCTCCACTTT. The chain is built from TRBV30 and TRBJ1-6; no reliable D call. The CDR3 is 13 residues long. Per the germline V gene, CDR1 is GTSNPN and CDR2 is SVGIG (reference sequence). V lost 4 bases, J lost 0 bases, and 4 bases lay in between.

The chain has TRBV5-1 and TRBJ2-1, with 11 bases identical to TRBD2. J was trimmed by 7 bases and V by 4 bases; bases with no gene match: 13. The CDR3 is 17 residues long. The V gene's germline CDR1 is SGHRS and CDR2 YFSETQ. The CDR3 bases are TGCGCCAGCAGCGTTACAACGCTAGCGGGGGGTCAGAATGAGCAGTTCTTC. Translation: CASSVTTLAGGQNEQFF.

This clone appeared a single time. The rearrangement links TRBV30 to TRBJ1-2; D uncertain. Deletions cut 0 bases from V and 4 bases from J, with 9 bases between. Per germline, CDR1 GTSNPN and CDR2 SVGIG (reference sequence). The CDR3 covers 13 residues. In DNA form, the CDR3 reads TGTGCCTGGAGTGTATTCCGGTCCTATGGCTACACCTTC. Residues: CAWSVFRSYGYTF.

This clone has only a few counts. The chain recombines TRBV10-2 with TRBJ1-6; TRBD1 might be the D (5 bases). Germline CDR1 and CDR2: WSHSY and SAAADI. V shed 0 bases and J shed 8 bases, with 11 bases lying between them. The CDR3 length is 15 residues. The CDR3 DNA sequence: TGCGCCAGCAGTGAGTCGTGGCAGGGTTATTCACCCCTCCACTTT. This translates into CASSESWQGYSPLHF.

This sequence joins TRBV10-2 and TRBJ2-5; possibly TRBD1 for D (6 bases). V lost 6 bases to trimming and J lost 0 bases, with 11 bases between them. This CDR3 region has 14 residues. The germline CDR1 and CDR2 sequences are WSHSY and SAAADI. The CDR3 loop is CASRRGQNQETQYF. The CDR3 DNA is TGCGCCAGCAGGAGAGGACAGAACCAAGAGACCCAGTACTTC.

The gene calls are TRBV4-1 and TRBJ1-2, with 9 bases lining up with TRBD1. With 2 bases clipped from V and 6 bases from J, the junction kept 4 bases outside the gene matches. Per germline, CDR1 MGHRA and CDR2 YSYEKL. There are 14 residues in the CDR3. CDR3 loop: CASSQTGTGNGYTF. Here the CDR3 DNA reads TGCGCCAGCAGCCAAACCGGGACAGGGAATGGCTACACCTTC.

The genes are TRBV5-1 and TRBJ1-6; no definite D call. CDR1 and CDR2 (germline): SGHRS, YFSETQ. This CDR3 has 16 amino acids. The V gene lost 2 bases and the J gene lost 7 bases, with 16 bases spanning the gap. The CDR3 is CASSFGGLLSNSPLHF. For the CDR3, the DNA is TGCGCCAGCAGCTTCGGAGGGTTACTTTCCAATTCACCCCTCCACTTT.

The V call is TRBV7-9, the J call TRBJ2-1, with TRBD2 matching 7 bases. CDR1 is SEHNR, CDR2 FQNEAQ, per germline (reference sequence). This CDR3 region has 17 residues. With V trimmed by 5 bases and J by 2 bases, 12 bases remained unmatched. Here the CDR3 DNA reads TGTGCCAGCAGCCTCATGGGAGGGAGGGGAGCCTACAATGAGCAGTTCTTC. Its translation: CASSLMGGRGAYNEQFF.

As for this clone: The sample carries other DNA sequences with the same CDR3. The chain has TRBV9 and TRBJ1-1; D is unresolved. Looked up from germline, CDR1 is SGDLS and CDR2 is YYNGEE. Trimming removed 0 bases from V and 0 bases from J, with 9 bases in between. The CDR3 consists of 15 residues. The CDR3 nucleotides read TGTGCCAGCAGCGTAGGGAGCCTCTTGAACACTGAAGCTTTCTTT. Translated: CASSVGSLLNTEAFF. Full variable domain (rest looked up from reference TRBV9 and TRBJ1-1): DSGVTQTPKHLITATGQRVTLRCSPRSGDLSVYWYQQSLDQGLQFLIQYYNGEERAKGNILERFSAQQFPDLHSELNLSSLELGDSALYFCASSVGSLLNTEAFFGQGTRLTVV.

The gene calls are TRBV20-1 and TRBJ1-2, with D maybe TRBD1 (5 bases). In germline, CDR1 is DFQATT, CDR2 SNEGSKA (reference sequence). Trimming pared 6 bases from V and 5 bases from J, leaving 16 bases between. The CDR3 is 13 residues long. This CDR3 is CSASLGVGYGYTF. The CDR3 DNA sequence: TGCAGTGCCAGTCTAGGGGTGGGTTATGGCTACACCTTC.

J is TRBJ1-2 and V is TRBV6-5; D possibly corresponds to TRBD1 (5 bases). Trimming took 2 bases from V and 4 from J, leaving 8 bases between them. This CDR3 spans 13 amino acids. The germline V gene has CDR1 MNHEY and CDR2 SVGAGI. CDR3 nucleotide sequence: TGTGCCAGCAGTTACCCCCAGGGCTATGGCTACACCTTC. Translation: CASSYPQGYGYTF.

V is TRBV25-1 and J is TRBJ2-3; tentative D call: TRBD2 (5 bases). The CDR3 totals 14 residues. With 4 bases removed from V and 0 bases from J, the gap between germline ends came to 8 bases. Germline CDR1 MGHDK, CDR2 SYGVNS. CDR3 loop: CASSGGLSTDTQYF. The CDR3 nucleotides read TGTGCCAGCAGTGGCGGGCTTAGCACAGATACGCAGTATTTT. Filled out from reference TRBV25-1 and TRBJ2-3, the complete variable domain reads EADIYQTPRYLVIGTGKKITLECSQTMGHDKMYWYQQDPGMELHLIHYSYGVNSTEKGDLSSESTVSRIRTEHFPLTLESARPSHTSQYLCASSGGLSTDTQYFGPGTRLTVL.

This clone came up once. V and J are TRBV21-1 and TRBJ1-2; the D call of TRBD1 is as the table states it, not checked on the DNA. TRBV21-1 has pseudogene status. There are 16 residues in the CDR3. The CDR3 protein is CASSKPRDSGLYGYTF. DNA for the CDR3: TGTGCCAGCAGCAAACCAAGGGACAGCGGGCTGTATGGCTACACCTTC.